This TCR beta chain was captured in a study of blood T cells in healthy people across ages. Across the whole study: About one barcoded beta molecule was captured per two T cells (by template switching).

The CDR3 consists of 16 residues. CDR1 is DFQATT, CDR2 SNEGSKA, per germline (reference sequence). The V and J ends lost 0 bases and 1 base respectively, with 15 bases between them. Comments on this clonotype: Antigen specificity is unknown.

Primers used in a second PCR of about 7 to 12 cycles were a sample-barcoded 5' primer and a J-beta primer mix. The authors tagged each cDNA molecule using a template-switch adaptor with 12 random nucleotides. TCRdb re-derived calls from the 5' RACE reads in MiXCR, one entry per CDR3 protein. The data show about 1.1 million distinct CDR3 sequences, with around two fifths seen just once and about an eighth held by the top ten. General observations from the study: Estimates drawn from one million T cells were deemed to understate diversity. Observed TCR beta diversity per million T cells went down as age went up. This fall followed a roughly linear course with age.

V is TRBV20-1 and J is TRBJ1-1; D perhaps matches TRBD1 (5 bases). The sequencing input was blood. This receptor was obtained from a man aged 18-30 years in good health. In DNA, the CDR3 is TGCAGTGCTAGAGACCCCGGGAGGGGAGAGAACACTGAAGCTTTCTTT. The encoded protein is CSARDPGRGENTEAFF.